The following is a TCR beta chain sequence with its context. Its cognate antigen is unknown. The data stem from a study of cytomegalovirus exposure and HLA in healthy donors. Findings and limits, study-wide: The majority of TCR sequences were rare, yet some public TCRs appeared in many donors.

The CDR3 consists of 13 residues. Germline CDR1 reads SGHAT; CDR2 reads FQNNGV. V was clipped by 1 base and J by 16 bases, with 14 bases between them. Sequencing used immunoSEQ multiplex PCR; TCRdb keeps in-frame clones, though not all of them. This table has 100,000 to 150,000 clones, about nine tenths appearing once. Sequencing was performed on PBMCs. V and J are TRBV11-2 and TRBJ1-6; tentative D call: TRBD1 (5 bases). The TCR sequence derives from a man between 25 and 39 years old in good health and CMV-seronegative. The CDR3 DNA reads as TGTGCCAGCAGCTTAGTCCCCCTAGGGGCACTCCACTTT. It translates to CASSLVPLGALHF.